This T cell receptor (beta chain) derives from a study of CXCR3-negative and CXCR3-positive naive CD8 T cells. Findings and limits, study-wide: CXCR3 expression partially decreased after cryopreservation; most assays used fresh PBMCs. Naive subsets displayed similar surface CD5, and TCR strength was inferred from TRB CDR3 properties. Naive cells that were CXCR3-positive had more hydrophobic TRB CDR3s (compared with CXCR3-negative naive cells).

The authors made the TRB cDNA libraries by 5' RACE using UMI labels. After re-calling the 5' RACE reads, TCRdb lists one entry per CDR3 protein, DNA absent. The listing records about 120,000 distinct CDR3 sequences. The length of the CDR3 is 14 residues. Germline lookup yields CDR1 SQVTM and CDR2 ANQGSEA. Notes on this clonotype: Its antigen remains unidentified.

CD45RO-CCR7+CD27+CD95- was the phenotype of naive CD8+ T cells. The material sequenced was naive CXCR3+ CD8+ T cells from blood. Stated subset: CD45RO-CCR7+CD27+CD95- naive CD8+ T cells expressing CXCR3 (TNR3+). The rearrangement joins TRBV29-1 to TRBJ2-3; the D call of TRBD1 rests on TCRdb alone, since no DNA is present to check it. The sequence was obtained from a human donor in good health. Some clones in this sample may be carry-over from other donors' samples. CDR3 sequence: CSVEDGDTTDTQYF.